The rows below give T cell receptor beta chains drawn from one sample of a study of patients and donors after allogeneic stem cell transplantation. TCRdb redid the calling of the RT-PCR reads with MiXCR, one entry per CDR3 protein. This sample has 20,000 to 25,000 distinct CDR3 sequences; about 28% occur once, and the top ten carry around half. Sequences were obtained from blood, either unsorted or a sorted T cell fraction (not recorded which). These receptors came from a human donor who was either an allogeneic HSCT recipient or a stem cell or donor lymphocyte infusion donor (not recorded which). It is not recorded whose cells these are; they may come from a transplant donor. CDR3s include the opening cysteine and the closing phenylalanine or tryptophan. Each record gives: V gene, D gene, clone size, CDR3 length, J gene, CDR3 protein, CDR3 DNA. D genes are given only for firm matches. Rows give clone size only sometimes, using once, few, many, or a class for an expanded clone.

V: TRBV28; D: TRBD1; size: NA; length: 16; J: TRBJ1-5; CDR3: CALNRGPPRGNQPQHF; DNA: TGTGCCCTAAACAGGGGCCCACCGCGCGGCAATCAGCCCCAGCATTTT
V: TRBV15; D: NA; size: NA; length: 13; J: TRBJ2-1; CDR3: CATQFQGFDEQFF; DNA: TGTGCCACTCAATTTCAGGGTTTCGATGAGCAGTTCTTC
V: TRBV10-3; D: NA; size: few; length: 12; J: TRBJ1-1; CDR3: CAISGRGTEAFF; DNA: TGTGCCATCAGTGGAAGGGGCACTGAAGCTTTCTTT
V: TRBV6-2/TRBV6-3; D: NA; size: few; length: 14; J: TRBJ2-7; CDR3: CASSARASYYEQYF; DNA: TGTGCCAGCAGTGCAAGGGCGTCCTACTACGAGCAGTACTTC
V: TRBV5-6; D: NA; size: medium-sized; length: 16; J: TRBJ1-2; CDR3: CASSRVGDGSNYGYTF; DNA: TGTGCCAGCAGCCGCGTAGGGGACGGCAGTAACTATGGCTACACCTTC
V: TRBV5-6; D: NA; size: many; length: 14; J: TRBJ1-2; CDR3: CASSLVAGDDGYTF; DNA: TGTGCCAGCAGCTTGGTCGCAGGGGACGATGGCTACACCTTC
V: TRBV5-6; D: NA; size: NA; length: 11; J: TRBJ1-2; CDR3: CASSSGYGYTF; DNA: TGTGCCAGCAGCTCCGGTTATGGCTACACCTTC
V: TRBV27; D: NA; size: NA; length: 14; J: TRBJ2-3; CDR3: CASSLLPGPDTQYF; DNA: TGTGCCAGCAGTTTATTACCGGGTCCAGATACGCAGTATTTT
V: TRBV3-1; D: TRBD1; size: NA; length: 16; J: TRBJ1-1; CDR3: CASSQDQGQGYTEAFF; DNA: TGTGCCAGCAGCCAAGATCAGGGACAGGGATACACTGAAGCTTTCTTT
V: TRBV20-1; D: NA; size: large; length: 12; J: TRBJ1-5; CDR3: CSVRRGNQPQHF; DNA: TGCAGTGTACGGAGGGGAAATCAGCCCCAGCATTTT
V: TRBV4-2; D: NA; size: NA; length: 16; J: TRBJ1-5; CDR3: CASSARTGLGNQPQHF; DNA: TGTGCCAGCAGCGCCCGGACGGGCCTGGGCAATCAGCCCCAGCATTTT
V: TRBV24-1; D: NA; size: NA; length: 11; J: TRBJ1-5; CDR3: CATNDLGSQHF; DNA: TGTGCCACCAATGATTTAGGGTCCCAGCATTTT
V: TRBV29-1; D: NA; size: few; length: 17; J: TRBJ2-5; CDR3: CSVEGGVRDSSQETQYF; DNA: TGCAGCGTTGAAGGGGGCGTGAGGGACTCCAGTCAAGAGACCCAGTACTTC
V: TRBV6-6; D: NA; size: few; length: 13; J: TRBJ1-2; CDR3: CASSYEWDYGYTF; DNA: TGTGCCAGCAGTTACGAATGGGACTATGGCTACACCTTC
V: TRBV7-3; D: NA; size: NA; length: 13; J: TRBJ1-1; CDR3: CASSWGAGTEAFF; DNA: TGTGCCAGCAGCTGGGGGGCGGGCACTGAAGCTTTCTTT
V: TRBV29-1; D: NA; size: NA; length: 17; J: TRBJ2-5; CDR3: CSVVRPPWLVGRQTQYF; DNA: TGCAGCGTTGTAAGACCGCCCTGGTTGGTAGGGAGGCAGACCCAGTACTTC
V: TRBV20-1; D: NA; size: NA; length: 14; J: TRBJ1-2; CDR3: CSARPPGRTYGYTF; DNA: TGCAGTGCTAGACCTCCGGGACGGACCTATGGCTACACCTTC
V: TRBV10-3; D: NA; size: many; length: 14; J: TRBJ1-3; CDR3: CAVRPGQPGNTIYF; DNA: TGTGCCGTTCGACCGGGACAACCTGGAAACACCATATATTTT
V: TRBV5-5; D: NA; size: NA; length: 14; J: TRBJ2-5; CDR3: CASSFWAGEETQYF; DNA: TGTGCCAGCAGCTTTTGGGCAGGGGAGGAGACCCAGTACTTC
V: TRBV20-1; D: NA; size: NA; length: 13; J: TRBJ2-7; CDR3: CSATDTALYEQYF; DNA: TGCAGTGCCACTGACACAGCCCTCTACGAGCAGTACTTC